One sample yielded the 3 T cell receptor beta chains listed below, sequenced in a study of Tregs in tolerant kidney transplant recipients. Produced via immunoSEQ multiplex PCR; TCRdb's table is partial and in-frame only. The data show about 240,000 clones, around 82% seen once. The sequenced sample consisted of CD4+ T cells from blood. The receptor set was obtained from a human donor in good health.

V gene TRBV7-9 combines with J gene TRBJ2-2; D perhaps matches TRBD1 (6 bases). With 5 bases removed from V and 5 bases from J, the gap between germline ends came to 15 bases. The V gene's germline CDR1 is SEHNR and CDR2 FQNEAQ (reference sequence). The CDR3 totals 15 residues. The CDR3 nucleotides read TGTGCCAGCAGCCAGGACAGCTCAATGACCGGGGAGCTGTTTTTT. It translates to CASSQDSSMTGELFF.

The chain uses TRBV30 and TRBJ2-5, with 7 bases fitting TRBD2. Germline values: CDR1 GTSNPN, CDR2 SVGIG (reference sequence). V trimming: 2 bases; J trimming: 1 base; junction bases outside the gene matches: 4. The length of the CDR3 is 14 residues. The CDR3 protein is CAWSTLAIQETQYF. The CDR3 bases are TGTGCCTGGAGTACACTAGCGATCCAAGAGACCCAGTACTTC.

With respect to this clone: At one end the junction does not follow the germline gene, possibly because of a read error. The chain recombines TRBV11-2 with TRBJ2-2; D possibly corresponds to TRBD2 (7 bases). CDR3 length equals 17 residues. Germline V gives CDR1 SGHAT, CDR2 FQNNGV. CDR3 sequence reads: CASSFRGGPANTGELFF. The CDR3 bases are TGTGCCAGTAGCTTTAGGGGGGGCCCCGCGAACACCGGGGAGCTGTTTTTT. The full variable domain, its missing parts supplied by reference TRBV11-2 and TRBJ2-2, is EAGVAQSPRYKIIEKRQSVAFWCNPISGHATLYWYQQILGQGPKLLIQFQNNGVVDDSQLPKDRFSAERLKGVDSTLKIQPAKLEDSAVYLCASSFRGGPANTGELFFGEGSRLTVL.